Following are 10 T cell receptor beta chains from one sample sequenced in a study of T cells after yellow fever vaccination (dated by TCRdb to about 2019). This specimen's treatment or condition label, interpreted: live attenuated yellow fever vaccine strain. Libraries were made using 5' RACE. TCRdb shows the sequencer as Illumina NovaSeq 6000. The public reads were run again by TCRdb, first through fastp at Q25 and then through MiXCR, and only productive beta chains were kept. Each CDR3 protein appears once, grouped with its most common genes and DNA. The sample table lists some 260,000 distinct CDR3 sequences, about 5% of them with a count of one. The top ten clones comprise roughly 3.5% of the sample. The specimen comprised CD4+ T cells sorted from PBMCs, sampled on the day of the yellow fever booster vaccination. The receptors shown here come from a young man who received the YFV17D yellow fever vaccine.

V gene TRBV18 combines with J gene TRBJ2-3, with 7 bases aligning to TRBD2. This CDR3 spans 15 amino acids. Germline V gene sequence: CDR1 KGHSH, CDR2 LQKENI. V gave up 3 bases and J gave up 2 bases; unmatched junction bases: 5. The CDR3 region has the DNA TGTGCCAGCTCACCGCAGAGCGGGGCCACAGATACGCAGTATTTT. Translated: CASSPQSGATDTQYF.

The chain recombines TRBV25-1 with TRBJ2-3, with 13 bases that match TRBD2. Germline values: CDR1 MGHDK, CDR2 SYGVNS. The length of the CDR3 is 15 residues. The V segment lost 8 bases and the J segment 2 bases; nucleotides outside the gene matches: 4. CDR3 sequence (DNA): TGTGCCAGCGCTACTAGCGGGGGGGCCACAGATACGCAGTATTTT. Translation gives CASATSGGATDTQYF. Variable domain in full (rest from reference TRBV25-1 and TRBJ2-3): EADIYQTPRYLVIGTGKKITLECSQTMGHDKMYWYQQDPGMELHLIHYSYGVNSTEKGDLSSESTVSRIRTEHFPLTLESARPSHTSQYLCASATSGGATDTQYFGPGTRLTVL.

The table lists this clonotype with a few counts. The chain carries TRBV27 and TRBJ1-2; 8 positions match TRBD1. Germline assignment: CDR1 MNHEY and CDR2 SMNVEV (reference sequence). The J segment lost 4 bases and the V segment lost 5 bases, leaving 9 bases of the junction unmatched. The CDR3 is made up of 15 amino acids. The CDR3 nucleotides are TGTGCCAGCAGTCCCCGGACAGGGAAGGGCTATGGCTACACCTTC. Translated, it gives CASSPRTGKGYGYTF.

J is TRBJ1-2 and V is TRBV24-1, with 7 nucleotides matching TRBD1. Trimming took 3 bases from V and 8 from J; bases not matched to a gene: 5. Germline loops: CDR1 KGHDR, CDR2 SFDVKD. There are 13 residues in the CDR3. The CDR3 DNA sequence: TGTGCCACCAGTGATCCTGGGACAGAGGGCTACACCTTC. Protein sequence: CATSDPGTEGYTF.

The chain uses TRBV29-1 and TRBJ2-6; no definite D call. Trimming took off 5 bases at V and 0 bases at J, with 5 bases between the two ends. CDR1 and CDR2 from the germline V gene are SQVTM and ANQGSEA. The CDR3 length is 13 residues. The CDR3 region has the DNA TGCAGCGTTTACAACTCTGGGGCCAACGTCCTGACTTTC. Its protein product is CSVYNSGANVLTF.

This clonotype was seen a handful of times. The gene calls are TRBV6-2 or TRBV6-3 and TRBJ1-1; D unclear. Looked up from germline, CDR1 is MNHEY and CDR2 is SVGEGT. Trimming took 4 bases from V and 0 from J, leaving 6 bases between them. The CDR3 loop spans 13 amino acids. In DNA form, the CDR3 reads TGTGCCAGCAGTTCGATATTGAACACTGAAGCTTTCTTT. It yields the protein CASSSILNTEAFF.

This clonotype showed up just a few times. The chain employs TRBV19 and TRBJ1-3; TRBD1 agrees at 11 bases. CDR1 is LNHDA, CDR2 SQIVND, per germline (reference sequence). J lost 7 bases, V lost 6 bases, and 5 bases had no gene match. This CDR3 has 14 residues. Here the CDR3 DNA reads TGTGCCAGTAGCCTGGACAGGGGGCTTAACACCATATATTTT. Protein sequence: CASSLDRGLNTIYF.

The chain uses TRBV7-9 and TRBJ2-1, with D unclear. The CDR3 loop spans 15 amino acids. Trimming took off 3 bases at V and 1 base at J, with 10 bases between the two ends. Germline V gene sequence: CDR1 SEHNR, CDR2 FQNEAQ (reference sequence). CDR3 protein: CASSLLGKSYNEQFF. In DNA, the CDR3 is TGTGCCAGCAGCTTGTTAGGAAAATCCTACAATGAGCAGTTCTTC.

The chain carries TRBV28 and TRBJ2-2; D possibly matches TRBD1 or TRBD2 (6 bases each). The V end lost 8 bases, the J end lost 6 bases, and 19 bases lay between the germline ends. Germline CDR1 and CDR2: MDHEN and SYDVKM. CDR3 length equals 15 residues. CDR3 coding DNA: TGTGCCAGCTATACGGGGGCATCGGTGGCCGGGGAGCTGTTTTTT. Amino acids: CASYTGASVAGELFF. Full variable domain (remainder filled in from reference TRBV28 and TRBJ2-2): DVKVTQSSRYLVKRTGEKVFLECVQDMDHENMFWYRQDPGLGLRLIYFSYDVKMKEKGDIPEGYSVSREKKERFSLILESASTNQTSMYLCASYTGASVAGELFFGEGSRLTVL.

This chain joins TRBV7-2 and TRBJ2-5; D may be TRBD1 (6 bases). The CDR3 loop spans 11 amino acids. V lost 5 bases and J 10 bases, leaving 11 bases between the germline ends. Germline V gene sequence: CDR1 SGHTA, CDR2 FQGNSA. CDR3 bases: TGTGCCAGCAGCCCTGACAGGATCCAGTACTTC. This gives the protein CASSPDRIQYF.